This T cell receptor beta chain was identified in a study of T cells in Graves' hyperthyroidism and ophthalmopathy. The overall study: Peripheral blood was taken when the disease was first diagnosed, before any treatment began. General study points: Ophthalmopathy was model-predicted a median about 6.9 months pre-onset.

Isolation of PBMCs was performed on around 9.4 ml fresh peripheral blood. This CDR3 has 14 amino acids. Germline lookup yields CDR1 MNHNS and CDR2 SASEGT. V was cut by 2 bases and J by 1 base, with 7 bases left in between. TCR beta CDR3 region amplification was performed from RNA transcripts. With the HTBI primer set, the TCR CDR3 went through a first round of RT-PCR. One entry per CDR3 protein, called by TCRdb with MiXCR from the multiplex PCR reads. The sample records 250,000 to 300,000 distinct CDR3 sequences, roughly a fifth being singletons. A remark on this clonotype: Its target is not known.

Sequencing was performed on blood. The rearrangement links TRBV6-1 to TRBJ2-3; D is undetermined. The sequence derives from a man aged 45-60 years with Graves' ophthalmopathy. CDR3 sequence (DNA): TGTGCCAGCAGTGAAAGTTGGGGCACAGATACGCAGTATTTT. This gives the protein CASSESWGTDTQYF.